This paragraph covers one TCR beta chain sequence. A roughly 200 ng quantity of DNA, 30,000 to 35,000 T cell genomes, went into the sorted-subset replicate PCRs. Here immunoSEQ multiplex PCR was the method, and the copy in TCRdb shows in-frame clones only, minus some. The profile shows about 1.5 million clones, 96% of them singletons. Trimming at V came to 0 bases and at J to 9 bases, leaving 3 bases not matched to a gene. CDR1 MNHEY and CDR2 SVGAGI come from the germline V gene. The CDR3 is 15 residues long. This sample was included in a study of shared clonotypes between healthy human individuals. The chain joins TRBV6-5 to TRBJ2-2, with TRBD2 matching over 11 bases. Sequencing was carried out using naive CD4+ T cells sorted from blood. Stated subset: CD45RA+ positively selected. The receptor was derived from a young man in good health. The CDR3 reads CASSYSTSGIRELFF. The DNA of the CDR3 is TGTGCCAGCAGTTACTCGACTAGCGGGATCCGGGAGCTGTTTTTT.